This T cell receptor (beta chain) was sequenced during a study of cytomegalovirus exposure and HLA in healthy donors. PCR amplification relied on 60 Vbeta primers (plus 13 Jbeta primers). This table comes from immunoSEQ multiplex PCR, and its TCRdb copy is limited to in-frame clones, with some not included. The table records under 85,000 clones, about 79% of them present only once. The source material was PBMCs. The source of this sequence is a man between 35 and 55 years old in good health and CMV-seronegative.

The CDR3 here is CASGWTVLSYEQYF. The CDR3 DNA sequence: TGTGCCAGCGGATGGACAGTCCTCTCCTACGAGCAGTACTTC. This chain uses TRBV6-6 with TRBJ2-7; a weak D match, TRBD1 (6 bases). This CDR3 is built from 14 residues. V was trimmed by 8 bases and J by 0 bases, leaving 14 bases between them. CDR1 is MNHNY, CDR2 SVGAGI, per germline (reference sequence).